These 3 T cell receptor beta chains came from one sample sequenced in a study of CD8 T cells in ankylosing spondylitis. TCRdb analysed the 5' RACE reads with MiXCR anew, one entry per CDR3 protein. The sample shows a few hundred thousand distinct CDR3 sequences, about a fifth of them seen only once. Findings and caveats of the study: A TCR beta motif of 8 or 9 highly homologous variants appeared characteristic of ankylosing spondylitis blood.

Their antigens are not known. The sample was blood, either unsorted or a sorted T cell fraction (not recorded which). The receptors shown here come from a male donor with ankylosing spondylitis.

This clonotype was counted a few times. The CDR3 region is CASSLVAGGPDEQFF. CDR3 DNA sequence: TGCGCCAGCAGCTTGGTGGCGGGAGGGCCCGATGAGCAGTTCTTC. The chain is built from TRBV5-1 and TRBJ2-1; 9 bases map to TRBD2. This CDR3 contains 15 residues. Germline CDR1 SGHRS, CDR2 YFSETQ. V shed 0 bases, J shed 8 bases, and the junction held 6 bases outside the gene matches.

This chain links TRBV19 with TRBJ1-5; 7 bases are shared with TRBD1. This CDR3 has 14 residues. Germline trimming cut 4 bases from V and 6 bases from J; bases unmatched to any gene: 6. The germline gives CDR1 LNHDA, CDR2 SQIVND (reference sequence). CDR3 loop: CASSTRQGLQPQHF. In DNA, the CDR3 is TGTGCCAGTAGTACGAGACAGGGCCTTCAGCCCCAGCATTTT.

The rearrangement joins TRBV11-2 to TRBJ2-3; 10 positions agree with TRBD2. J was trimmed by 4 bases and V by 0 bases; bases with no gene match: 7. The length of the CDR3 is 17 residues. Germline CDR1 is SGHAT and CDR2 is FQNNGV. CDR3 in amino acids: CASSLDPLAGVSDTQYF. In DNA, the CDR3 is TGTGCCAGCAGCTTAGATCCGCTAGCGGGAGTCTCAGATACGCAGTATTTT.